This TCR beta chain stems from a study of response to subunit inactivated influenza vaccine. This clonotype was counted ten times or more. Antigen unknown. TCRdb reanalysed the RT-PCR reads using MiXCR and keeps one entry per CDR3 protein. The data show approximately 250,000 distinct CDR3 sequences, 12% seen once. The CDR3 totals 17 residues. V lost 4 bases to trimming and J lost 8 bases; unmatched junction nucleotides: 13. Looked up from germline, CDR1 is MGHDK and CDR2 is SYGVNS. Findings of the study overall: A suggestion made by the authors is that each seasonal influenza vaccination recruits few new T cells.

This clonotype originated in a man aged 50 or older who received an inactivated influenza vaccine. Sequenced here: non-naive T cells sorted from PBMCs, sampled 14 to 15 days before vaccination. The genes are TRBV25-1 and TRBJ1-4; 10 nucleotides match TRBD1. The CDR3 is CASSVSLTGGTGEKLFF. The CDR3 region has the DNA TGTGCCAGCAGTGTCTCTCTGACAGGGGGCACTGGCGAAAAACTGTTTTTT.